The 24 T cell receptor beta chains below come from one sample, sequenced in a study of human T cells and chemical hapten exposure. Using its own MiXCR run on the RACE reads, TCRdb lists one record per CDR3 protein. Among 95,000 to 150,000 distinct CDR3 sequences listed, over 9% were seen once. Time point here: patch test 3, about 24 weeks after DPC sensitization. Treatment denoted: therapeutic diphenylcyclopropenone sensitization with weekly scalp DPC. This sample comprised whole blood, obtained in connection with sensitization to the hapten diphenylcyclopropenone (DPC). These receptors were collected from a woman between 50 and 59 years old with alopecia areata. Some clones in this sample may be carry-over from other donors' samples.

This clonotype has a count of ten or more. The CDR3, as DNA: TGTGCCAGCTCACCTATGGACAGGGGGCGCGTGGGAAGCAATCAGCCCCAGCATTTT. Translating it yields CASSPMDRGRVGSNQPQHF. This sequence joins TRBV18 and TRBJ1-5, with 11 bases matching TRBD1. The CDR3 has 19 amino acids. CDR1 KGHSH and CDR2 LQKENI come from the germline V gene. Germline trimming cut 3 bases from V and 1 base from J; bases unmatched to any gene: 11.

The chain uses TRBV5-1 and TRBJ1-2, with D perhaps matching TRBD1 (5 bases). This CDR3 has 16 amino acids. The germline gives CDR1 SGHRS, CDR2 YFSETQ. Trimming pared 2 bases from V and 2 bases from J, leaving 16 bases between. CDR3 loop: CASSFGTGGENYGYTF. CDR3 bases: TGCGCCAGCAGCTTCGGAACGGGGGGGGAGAACTATGGCTACACCTTC. Full variable domain (rest looked up from reference TRBV5-1 and TRBJ1-2): KAGVTQTPRYLIKTRGQQVTLSCSPISGHRSVSWYQQTPGQGLQFLFEYFSETQRNKGNFPGRFSGRQFSNSRSEMNVSTLELGDSALYLCASSFGTGGENYGYTFGSGTRLTVV.

This clonotype was recorded a few times. The CDR3 nucleotides are TGTGCCAGCAGCTTTGACAGTAGCTCCTACAATGAGCAGTTCTTC. It yields the protein CASSFDSSSYNEQFF. This sequence joins TRBV7-2 and TRBJ2-1, with a weak D call TRBD1 (5 bases). CDR3 length: 15 residues. V was trimmed by 3 bases and J by 0 bases, leaving 9 bases between them. From germline, CDR1 is SGHTA and CDR2 FQGNSA.

The DNA for the CDR3 is TGCGCCAGCAGCCCCGGCGGAGGGGTGAACACTGAAGCTTTCTTT. This sequence encodes CASSPGGGVNTEAFF. The V and J genes are TRBV5-1 and TRBJ1-1; the D gene is possibly TRBD1 (5 bases). CDR1 SGHRS and CDR2 YFSETQ come from the germline V gene. V was shortened by 4 bases and J by 0 bases, with 13 bases between the two germline ends. This CDR3 contains 15 residues.

The chain recombines TRBV20-1 with TRBJ1-2, with unresolved D. Germline V lookup: CDR1 DFQATT, CDR2 SNEGSKA (reference sequence). The CDR3 loop spans 14 amino acids. V was pared by 6 bases and J by 4 bases, with 18 bases between. The CDR3 bases are TGCAGTGCCCCTGACCCCCTAACGACCTATGGCTACACCTTC. This translates into CSAPDPLTTYGYTF.

This clonotype was seen a handful of times. The chain joins TRBV12-3 or TRBV12-4 to TRBJ2-1; tentatively, D is TRBD1 or TRBD2 (5 bases each). The CDR3 has 15 residues. Trimming took off 6 bases at V and 5 bases at J, with 17 bases between the two ends. The CDR3 sequence: CASSGDGTRNNEQFF. DNA for the CDR3: TGTGCCAGCAGCGGGGACGGAACAAGGAACAATGAGCAGTTCTTC.

The chain has TRBV24-1 and TRBJ2-1; D gene ambiguous. This CDR3 comprises 16 residues. V dropped 0 bases and J dropped 5 bases, with 13 bases sitting between them. The germline CDR1 and CDR2 sequences are KGHDR and SFDVKD. The CDR3: CATSDLNSVPDNEQFF. CDR3 nucleotides: TGTGCCACCAGTGATTTGAACTCGGTCCCAGACAATGAGCAGTTCTTC.

This clonotype was recorded a few times. The chain employs TRBV6-1 and TRBJ1-2; D is unclear. CDR1 and CDR2 from the germline V gene are MNHNS and SASEGT. V lost 4 bases, J lost 2 bases, and 8 bases lay in between. CDR3 size: 13 residues. DNA of the CDR3: TGTGCCAGCAGTGTTAGTCTCAACTATGGCTACACCTTC. Amino acids: CASSVSLNYGYTF.

This clonotype was counted at least ten times. The rearrangement links TRBV4-2 to TRBJ2-3; 7 nucleotides agree with TRBD1. CDR1 is LGHNA and CDR2 is YNFKEQ in the germline V gene. V dropped 4 bases and J dropped 2; count of bases not matched to a gene: 3. This CDR3 is 14 amino acids long. The chain's CDR3 is CASSLGQTTDTQYF. DNA for the CDR3: TGTGCCAGCAGCCTGGGACAGACCACAGATACGCAGTATTTT.

This clonotype was seen many times. This chain connects TRBV29-1 to TRBJ2-7; D remains unclear. The V end was cut by 4 bases, the J end by 2 bases, with 15 bases between. Germline V gives CDR1 SQVTM, CDR2 ANQGSEA. There are 14 residues in the CDR3. Here the CDR3 reads CSVGPRAGAYEQYF. CDR3 DNA sequence: TGCAGCGTTGGTCCTCGAGCAGGAGCCTACGAGCAGTACTTC.

At least ten counts were recorded for this clonotype. The chain uses TRBV7-3 and TRBJ2-4, with D tentatively TRBD2 (6 bases). The CDR3 contains 17 residues. Deletions cut 0 bases from V and 2 bases from J, with 14 bases between. The germline V gene encodes CDR1 SGHTA and CDR2 FQGTGA. This CDR3 reads CASSLTHGGGTKNIQYF. As DNA, the CDR3 is TGTGCCAGCAGCTTAACGCACGGAGGAGGGACCAAAAACATTCAGTACTTC.

This chain joins TRBV6-5 and TRBJ1-1, with D possibly matching TRBD1 (6 bases). V lost 6 bases and J 3 bases, leaving 20 bases between the germline ends. CDR3 length equals 16 residues. Per germline, CDR1 MNHEY and CDR2 SVGAGI. The CDR3 is CASSPAGVPGDTEAFF. Here the CDR3 DNA reads TGTGCCAGCAGCCCGGCAGGGGTCCCAGGGGACACTGAAGCTTTCTTT.

This clonotype was observed many times. The V call is TRBV9, the J call TRBJ2-1; D remains unclear. Trimming left V 0 bases short and J 2 bases short, with 9 bases between. Germline V gene lookup returns CDR1 SGDLS and CDR2 YYNGEE. This CDR3 has 15 residues. Written as DNA, the CDR3 is TGTGCCAGCAGCGTAGTAAGTTCGCCCTACAATGAGCAGTTCTTC. It encodes CASSVVSSPYNEQFF.

This clonotype turned up a few times. The chain is built from TRBV5-6 and TRBJ2-4, with D perhaps TRBD2 (5 bases). The CDR3 is made up of 13 amino acids. The V and J ends lost 1 base and 5 bases respectively, with 7 bases between them. CDR1 and CDR2 (germline): SGHDT, YYEEEE. Here the CDR3 reads CASSLMGENIQYF. In DNA form, the CDR3 reads TGTGCCAGCAGCTTGATGGGAGAAAACATTCAGTACTTC.

This clonotype was seen ten or more times. The rearrangement joins TRBV7-2 to TRBJ2-3; perhaps TRBD2 as D (6 bases). The CDR3 covers 15 residues. CDR1 and CDR2 from the germline V gene are SGHTA and FQGNSA. Trimming shortened V by 5 bases and J by 4 bases, and 16 bases separated the two germline ends. CDR3 amino acids: CASSPLATPADTQYF. DNA for the CDR3: TGTGCCAGCAGCCCACTAGCAACACCGGCAGATACGCAGTATTTT.

V usage is TRBV11-3 and J usage is TRBJ1-5, with D perhaps TRBD1 (5 bases). Germline-derived CDR1 and CDR2 are SGHNT and YENEEA. The ends were cut back, 1 base at V and 2 bases at J, with 15 bases in the middle. The CDR3 sequence is 17 residues long. The CDR3 loop reads CASSLVWGGVGNQPQHF. As DNA, the CDR3 is TGTGCCAGCAGCTTAGTTTGGGGGGGAGTTGGCAATCAGCCCCAGCATTTT.

The chain combines TRBV6-1 with TRBJ1-1, with TRBD1 as a possible D gene (6 bases). Looked up from germline, CDR1 is MNHNS and CDR2 is SASEGT. The CDR3 spans 13 residues. With 1 base removed from V and 4 bases from J, the gap between germline ends came to 7 bases. The CDR3 DNA reads as TGTGCCAGCAGTGAAGGGACAGTCACTGAAGCTTTCTTT. This sequence encodes CASSEGTVTEAFF.

This clonotype has ten or more counts. The chain combines TRBV12-5 with TRBJ2-4; D possibly corresponds to TRBD1 (5 bases). The CDR3 length is 14 residues. Trimming shortened V by 10 bases and J by 0 bases, and 13 bases separated the two germline ends. CDR1 is LGHNT and CDR2 is FRNRAP in the germline V gene. CDR3: CAKPAGQAKNIQYF. CDR3 bases: TGTGCTAAACCGGCAGGGCAAGCCAAAAACATTCAGTACTTC.

This clonotype has a handful of counts. The chain carries TRBV6-5 and TRBJ2-3; 13 nucleotides align to TRBD2. The CDR3 spans 15 residues. With 7 bases clipped from V and 8 bases from J, the junction kept 9 bases outside the gene matches. Germline CDR1 and CDR2: MNHEY and SVGAGI. The DNA for the CDR3 is TGTGCCAGCACCAAGGGACTAGCGGGGTTGAGTACGCAGTATTTT. Protein: CASTKGLAGLSTQYF.

This clonotype was seen a few times. The chain employs TRBV28 and TRBJ1-5, with 9 bases matching TRBD1. The CDR3 consists of 13 residues. The V segment lost 10 bases and the J segment 9 bases; nucleotides outside the gene matches: 10. Germline lookup yields CDR1 MDHEN and CDR2 SYDVKM. The CDR3 coding sequence is TGTGCCATTGGGACAGGGTCCCTTAGGCCCCAGCATTTT. It translates to CAIGTGSLRPQHF.

In this sample, this clonotype turned up a few times. This sequence joins TRBV29-1 and TRBJ2-6; perhaps TRBD1 as D (7 bases). Trimming removed 1 base from V and 4 bases from J, with 17 bases in between. Germline CDR1 reads SQVTM; CDR2 reads ANQGSEA. CDR3 length: 17 residues. DNA for the CDR3: TGCAGCGTTGAAGCGGAGGGACAGATTCTGGGGGCCAACGTCCTGACTTTC. Its protein is CSVEAEGQILGANVLTF. The full variable domain, with the rest looked up from reference TRBV29-1 and TRBJ2-6, is SAVISQKPSRDICQRGTSLTIQCQVDSQVTMMFWYRQQPGQSLTLIATANQGSEATYESGFVIDKFPISRPNLTFSTLTVSNMSPEDSSIYLCSVEAEGQILGANVLTFGAGSRLTVL.

This clonotype showed up many times. The chain employs TRBV27 and TRBJ2-3; no reliable D call. Germline V CDR1 and CDR2: MNHEY, SMNVEV (reference sequence). CDR3 length equals 15 residues. V was trimmed by 5 bases and J by 0 bases, leaving 12 bases between them. CDR3: CASSLSGFSTDTQYF. The CDR3 nucleotides are TGTGCCAGCAGTCTTTCTGGATTCAGCACAGATACGCAGTATTTT.

This clonotype was detected ten times or more. This chain links TRBV7-2 with TRBJ2-5; the match to TRBD1 covers 10 bases. CDR3 length: 14 residues. The trim removed 6 bases at V and 5 bases at J, leaving 6 bases unmatched. The germline CDR1 and CDR2 sequences are SGHTA and FQGNSA. CDR3 in amino acids: CASSPDRGRETQYF. The CDR3 DNA sequence: TGTGCCAGCAGTCCGGACAGGGGGAGGGAGACCCAGTACTTC.

V and J are TRBV5-3 and TRBJ2-5; 14 positions match TRBD2. TRBV5-3 is filed as an ORF, its function uncertain. V was clipped by 1 base and J by 2 bases; unmatched bases: 4. This CDR3 contains 17 residues. DNA for the CDR3: TGTGCCAGAAGCTTGCCCAGGACTAGCGGGGGGCAAGAGACCCAGTACTTC. The encoded protein is CARSLPRTSGGQETQYF.